One T cell receptor beta chain is described in this entry. This receptor's antigen is unknown. One base away there is no much larger clone; base qualities are not given. This sample is part of a study of long-term antiretroviral therapy in people with HIV (dated by TCRdb to 2022 to 2024). In the study overall: The earliest samples were collected approximately a decade before the 2015 WHO recommendation for immediate ART, a period when ART was typically delayed until CD4 counts fell. Whether ART initiation and durable HIV suppression were associated with changes in peripheral blood TRB repertoire composition and diversity was tested in a retrospective serial study. From 30 to 35 adults with confirmed HIV infection, the cohort provided under 200 cryopreserved PBMC samples, gathered serially across a mean of around 6 years (range 1-12). Among the approximately 32 participants with HIV, eleven were female. No cross-contamination during QIAcube processing was seen in test extractions of a monoclonal T-cell line run alongside approximately 36 polyclonal samples. What the work shows at the level of the full study, not this receptor alone: Inferences about post-ART repertoire changes are limited because no data were available on ART adherence, viral resistance or therapy changes. A significant increase in TRB diversity was found to be associated with ART initiation, although TRB diversity was observed to remain significantly below that of transplant donor controls even after long-term ART. The samples were dated from about 2004 to 2017, and the ART regimens that were used may be less effective than current ART regimens. The repertoire was dominated across all time points by expanded TRB clones identified before ART initiation, although this dominance was seen to fluctuate and to decrease in many PLHIV after ART. Since PBMC availability was limited, sequencing covered only the TCR beta chain, with no alpha chain pairing. Because pre-ART samples had limited cell numbers, unsorted PBMC were profiled rather than sorted CD4+ and CD8+ T cells. CDR3 length ranges in HIV repertoires were narrower than in controls, and network structure suggested an antigen-experienced repertoire with only a slight naive shift after ART.

Relative to germline, V is missing 4 bases and J is missing 7 bases, with 3 bases of the junction outside any gene match. CDR1 GTSNPN and CDR2 SVGIG are derived from the germline V gene (reference sequence). The CDR3 spans 11 residues, from the cysteine through the phenylalanine. The DNA shown is the 33-base CDR3, in frame from base 1. Participants were included only if at least one PBMC sample before ART initiation and at least two post-ART samples were available. All participants with HIV were treated in the United States of America. Before DNA extraction, cryopreserved samples of about 0.95-10 million PBMC were thawed and then washed. At the time of the earliest PBMC sample, participants with HIV were aged between roughly 23 and 60 years. Each participant contributed PBMC samples from 1-4 timepoints before ART initiation and 2-8 timepoints after ART initiation, with a median of 7 samples. Serial HIV viral load, CD4+ T-cell count, ART history and demographic data were obtained for every participant. Genomic DNA was extracted from unsorted PBMC with a Qiagen kit on a QIAcube, processed in batches of 12 samples.

The immunoSEQ hsTCRB v3.0 assay was used at survey level resolution for TRB variable region sequencing. A depth of about 40,000-50,000 T-cell genomes per sample was targeted for TRB sequencing. TRB libraries were pooled and sequenced on an Illumina MiSeq using a v3 150-cycle kit. Turning to the authors' computational methods: Analysis of repertoires was carried out in R inside a reproducible Nextflow workflow spanning QC, data transformation and analysis. LymphoSeq2, an R package for AIRR-Seq data exploration, was used to implement custom analyses. Several samples that produced fewer than 5000 total TRB sequences were removed, so under 200 HIV repertoires were analyzed. Among the 170 to 200 retained HIV repertoires, 55 to 65 were collected before ART initiation and fewer than 150 were collected after ART initiation. Repertoires were downsampled to 5000 TRB nucleotide sequences, and summary statistics were averaged over 100 downsampling iterations. TRB sequences were retained for analysis only if CDR3 regions of at least seven amino acids were present. Diversity was measured with a Shannon entropy-derived clonality score and the Gini coefficient. In the repertoire networks, any two of the top 5000 CDR3 amino acid sequences were connected whenever the two sequences differed by an edit distance of one. For TRB CDR3 amino acid sequences, antigen specificity groups and MHC restriction were predicted with GLIPH2. To flag known associations with CMV, EBV, HIV or tissue antigens, CDR3 amino acid sequences were compared against VDJdb and McPAS-TCR. Pre-ART, post-ART and control groups were compared with Wilcoxon signed-rank tests and Holm-Bonferroni correction. The table was pulled from immuneACCESS by TCRdb, which kept in-frame rearrangements only. Such tables lose some clones; where checked, under half of the loss comes from unresolved V genes, and the rest has no known cause. That table is the source of V, J and clone size, and D and trimming were worked out from the DNA. Present in this sample are more than 20,000 clones, over 75% of which were seen just once. The ten biggest clones cover under 7.5% of the sample.

The sequencing here drew on unsorted PBMCs, taken 1.8 years before starting antiretroviral therapy. In this chain, TRBV30 is recombined with TRBJ2-5; 7 central nucleotides agree with TRBD2. This receptor was identified in a woman in her twenties or thirties with HIV. The CDR3 in this case is CAWTAGATQYF. The sequenced DNA: TGTGCCTGGACTGCGGGAGCGACCCAGTACTTC. Reference TRBV30 and TRBJ2-5 proteins supply the regions before and after the CDR3; the full variable domain is: SQTIHQWPATLVQPVGSPLSLECTVEGTSNPNLYWYRQAAGRGLQLLFYSVGIGQISSEVPQNLSASRPQDRQFILSSKKLLLSDSGFYLCAWTAGATQYFGPGTRLLVL.